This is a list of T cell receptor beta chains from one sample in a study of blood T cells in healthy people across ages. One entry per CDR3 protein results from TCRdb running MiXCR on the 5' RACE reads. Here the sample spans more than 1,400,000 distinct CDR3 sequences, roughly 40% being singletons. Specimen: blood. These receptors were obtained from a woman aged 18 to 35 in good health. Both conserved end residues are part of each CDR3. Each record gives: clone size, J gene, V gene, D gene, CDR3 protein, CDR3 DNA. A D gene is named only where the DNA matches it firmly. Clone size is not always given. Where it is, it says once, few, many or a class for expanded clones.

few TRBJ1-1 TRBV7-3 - CASSLNGRLMNTEAFF TGTGCCAGCAGCCTTAATGGACGGCTAATGAACACTGAAGCTTTCTTT
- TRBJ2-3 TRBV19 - CASTSPGVRGTDTQYF TGTGCCAGTACCTCACCCGGCGTCAGGGGTACAGATACGCAGTATTTT
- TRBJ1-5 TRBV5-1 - CASSPKRRGNQPQHF TGCGCCAGCAGCCCAAAACGCCGGGGGAATCAGCCCCAGCATTTT
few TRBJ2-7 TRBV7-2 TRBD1 CASSSTQGVNGEQYF TGTGCCAGCAGCTCAACTCAGGGGGTTAATGGCGAGCAGTACTTC
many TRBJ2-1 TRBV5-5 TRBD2 CASSLALRGDYNEQFF TGTGCCAGCAGCTTGGCCTTGCGGGGGGATTACAATGAGCAGTTCTTC
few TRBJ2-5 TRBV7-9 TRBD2 CASSFFTSGRNEQYF TGTGCCAGCAGCTTTTTTACTAGCGGGAGGAATGAGCAGTACTTC
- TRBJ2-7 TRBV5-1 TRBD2 CASSWGTSGLYEQYF TGCGCCAGCAGCTGGGGGACTAGCGGACTCTACGAGCAGTACTTC
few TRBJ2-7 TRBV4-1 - CASSQVGFHEQYF TGCGCCAGCAGCCAAGTGGGGTTCCACGAGCAGTACTTC
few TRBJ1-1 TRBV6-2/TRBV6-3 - CASRLASEAFF TGTGCCAGCAGATTAGCTTCGGAAGCTTTCTTT
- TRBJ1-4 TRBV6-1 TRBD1 CARSEWGTARANEKLFF TGTGCCAGAAGTGAATGGGGGACAGCGAGGGCTAATGAAAAACTGTTTTTT
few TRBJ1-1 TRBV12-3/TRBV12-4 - CASSFVVTEAFF TGTGCCAGCAGTTTCGTCGTCACTGAAGCTTTCTTT
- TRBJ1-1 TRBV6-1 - CASSELGTANTEAFF TGTGCCAGCAGTGAACTTGGGACGGCGAACACTGAAGCTTTCTTT
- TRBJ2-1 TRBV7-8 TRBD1 CASSYPWTGDILANEQFF TGTGCCAGCAGCTACCCCTGGACAGGTGACATATTGGCCAATGAGCAGTTCTTC
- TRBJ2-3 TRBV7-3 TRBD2 CASSFRLAGDLSTDTQYF TGTGCCAGCAGCTTTCGGCTAGCGGGGGACTTAAGCACAGATACGCAGTATTTT
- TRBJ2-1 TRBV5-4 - CASSTDPSSYNEQFF TGTGCCAGCAGCACGGACCCGAGCTCCTACAATGAGCAGTTCTTC
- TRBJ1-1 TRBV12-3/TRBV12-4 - CASTVGGIEAFF TGTGCCAGCACGGTTGGGGGCATCGAAGCTTTCTTT
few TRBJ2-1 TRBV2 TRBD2 CASSGTSGRLGVEQFF TGTGCCAGCAGTGGGACTAGCGGGAGGTTGGGGGTTGAGCAGTTCTTC
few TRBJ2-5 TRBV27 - CASSRAGKQETQYF TGTGCCAGCAGTAGGGCGGGAAAACAAGAGACCCAGTACTTC
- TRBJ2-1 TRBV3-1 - CASSLSAKYKEQFF TGTGCCAGCAGCCTTAGCGCGAAATACAAGGAGCAGTTCTTC
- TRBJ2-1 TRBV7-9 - CASSLVMGRADEQFF TGTGCCAGCAGCTTAGTCATGGGCAGGGCGGATGAGCAGTTCTTC
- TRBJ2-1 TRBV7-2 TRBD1 CASSLTDRGCNEQFF TGTGCCAGCAGCTTAACGGACAGGGGCTGCAATGAGCAGTTCTTC
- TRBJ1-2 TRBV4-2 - CASSQGLGTGYTF TGTGCCAGCAGCCAAGGTCTGGGAACTGGCTACACCTTC
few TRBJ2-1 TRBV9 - CASETGENNEQFF TGTGCCAGCGAAACCGGGGAGAACAATGAGCAGTTCTTC
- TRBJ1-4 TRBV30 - CAWRKGGVEKLFF TGTGCCTGGAGAAAGGGAGGTGTTGAAAAACTGTTTTTT
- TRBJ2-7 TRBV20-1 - CSARDGAGLGMYF TGCAGTGCTAGAGATGGAGCTGGGCTAGGCATGTACTTC
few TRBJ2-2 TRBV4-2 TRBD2 CASSHQVRGVFGELFF TGTGCCAGCAGCCATCAAGTTCGGGGGGTGTTTGGGGAGCTGTTTTTT
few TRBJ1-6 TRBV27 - CASSLREINSPLHF TGTGCCAGCAGTTTACGGGAGATAAATTCACCCCTCCACTTT
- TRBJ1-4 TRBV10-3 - CAISESGGEKLFF TGTGCCATCAGTGAGTCGGGGGGTGAAAAACTGTTTTTT
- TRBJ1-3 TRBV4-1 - CASSQVLTVPLSSGNTIYF TGCGCCAGCAGCCAAGTCCTGACGGTTCCGTTAAGCTCTGGAAACACCATATATTTT
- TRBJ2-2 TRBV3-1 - CASSPTGGELFF TGTGCCAGCAGCCCCACCGGCGGGGAGCTGTTTTTT
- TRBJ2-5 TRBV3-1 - CASSQVRTLYNEQYF TGTGCCAGCAGCCAAGTGAGGACTCTCTACAATGAGCAGTACTTC
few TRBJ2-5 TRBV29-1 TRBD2 CSVRGTRESRQETQYF TGCAGCGTTCGGGGTACGCGGGAGAGTAGGCAAGAGACCCAGTACTTC
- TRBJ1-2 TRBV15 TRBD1 CATSARGQGARFYYGYTF TGTGCCACCAGCGCCCGTGGGCAGGGGGCACGATTTTACTATGGCTACACCTTC
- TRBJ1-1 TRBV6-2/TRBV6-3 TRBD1 CASTPGQGGPNTEAFF TGTGCCAGCACTCCGGGACAGGGGGGACCGAACACTGAAGCTTTCTTT
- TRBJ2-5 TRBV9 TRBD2 CASSVAGGAQYF TGTGCCAGCAGCGTAGCTGGGGGGGCCCAGTACTTC
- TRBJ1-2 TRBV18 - CASSPQGTDYGYTF TGTGCCAGCTCACCACAGGGGACGGACTATGGCTACACCTTC
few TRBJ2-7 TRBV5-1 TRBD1 CASSLIQGAYEQYF TGCGCCAGCAGCTTGATACAGGGGGCCTACGAGCAGTACTTC
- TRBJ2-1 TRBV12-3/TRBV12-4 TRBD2 CASSFGPGGTNLRSYNEQFF TGTGCCAGCAGTTTCGGACCGGGGGGAACCAACCTTAGGTCCTACAATGAGCAGTTCTTC
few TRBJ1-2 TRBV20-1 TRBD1 CSAEGSGTANYGYTF TGCAGTGCCGAAGGGTCCGGGACAGCTAACTATGGCTACACCTTC
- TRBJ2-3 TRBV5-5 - CASSLMAEWYF TGTGCCAGCAGCTTGATGGCAGAGTGGTATTTT
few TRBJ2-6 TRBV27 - CASSYRGSGANVLTF TGTGCCAGCAGTTACCGGGGGTCCGGGGCCAACGTCCTGACTTTC
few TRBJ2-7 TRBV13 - CASSLGPGRTYEQYF TGTGCCAGCAGCTTAGGCCCGGGGAGGACCTACGAGCAGTACTTC
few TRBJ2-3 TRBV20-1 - CSARVAGKGTDTQYF TGCAGTGCTAGAGTGGCAGGGAAGGGGACAGATACGCAGTATTTT
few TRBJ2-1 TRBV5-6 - CASSIYGRNEQFF TGTGCCAGCAGCATATACGGACGAAATGAGCAGTTCTTC
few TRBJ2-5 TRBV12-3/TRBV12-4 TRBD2 CASSPTGGVGETQYF TGTGCCAGCAGTCCGACTGGGGGGGTAGGAGAGACCCAGTACTTC
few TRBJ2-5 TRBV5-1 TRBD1 CASIRDRGSKETQYF TGCGCCAGCATTAGGGACAGGGGGTCAAAAGAGACCCAGTACTTC
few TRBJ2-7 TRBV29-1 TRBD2 CSNPGRGAYEQYF TGCAGTAACCCCGGACGGGGGGCCTACGAGCAGTACTTC
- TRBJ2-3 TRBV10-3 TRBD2 CAIRAGTSGLSTDTQYF TGTGCCATCAGGGCCGGGACTAGCGGCCTCAGCACAGATACGCAGTATTTT